The present entry profiles one T cell receptor (beta chain) with its context. Its antigen is not identified. Other DNA sequences from this sample encode an identical CDR3 as well. The source of the sample is a study of T cell responses to AZD1222 COVID-19 vaccine. Study-wide results and caveats: Per reports, nearly half of all spike-specific TCRs target regions that are unmutated in variants. Across the whole spike, CD4 TCRs peaked at regions 160-218 and 743-854.

Sequencing was performed with immunoSEQ multiplex PCR; in TCRdb, only in-frame clones are kept and a portion is missing. The sample has 130,000 to 150,000 clones; approximately 89% are singletons. The CDR3 extends over 14 amino acids. V gave up 3 bases and J gave up 4 bases; unmatched junction bases: 4. Germline V gives CDR1 PRHDT, CDR2 FYEKMQ (reference sequence). This rearrangement joins TRBV13 to TRBJ2-7; 9 nucleotides match TRBD1. Here the sequenced sample was peripheral blood, taken 28 days after the second AZD1222 dose. The receptor comes from an adult who received the AZD1222 COVID-19 vaccine. CDR3 sequence: CASSLRDRVYEQYF. The CDR3 DNA is TGTGCCAGCAGCTTGCGGGACAGGGTTTACGAGCAGTACTTC.